The clone carrying this TCR beta chain was recorded a few times. What it binds is not known. A much larger clone is a single base away; this may be a read error. This sample was included in a study of read filtering for tumor transcriptome and immune sequencing. Study-wide results and limits: Around 84% of IR-seq clonotypes had one read, totaling about 3.5% of reads; RNA-seq: 74.6% and 44.6%.

This library used roughly 400 ng RNA and molecular barcoded adaptors spanning alpha/delta and beta/gamma chains. TCRdb called the reads again in MiXCR, with one record for every CDR3 protein. The sample lists more than 35,000 distinct CDR3 sequences, 11% to 15% occurring once. The sequence derives from a donor older than 35 with multiple myeloma. Sequences were obtained from a population of CD138-negative cells sorted from bone marrow.

In DNA form, the CDR3 reads TGTGCCAGCAGTTCGGACGGCGTCCTACATGGCCACACCTTC. Amino acids: CASSSDGVLHGHTF. This chain joins TRBV6-1 and TRBJ1-2; D uncertain. This CDR3 is 14 amino acids long. Germline V gives CDR1 MNHNS, CDR2 SASEGT.